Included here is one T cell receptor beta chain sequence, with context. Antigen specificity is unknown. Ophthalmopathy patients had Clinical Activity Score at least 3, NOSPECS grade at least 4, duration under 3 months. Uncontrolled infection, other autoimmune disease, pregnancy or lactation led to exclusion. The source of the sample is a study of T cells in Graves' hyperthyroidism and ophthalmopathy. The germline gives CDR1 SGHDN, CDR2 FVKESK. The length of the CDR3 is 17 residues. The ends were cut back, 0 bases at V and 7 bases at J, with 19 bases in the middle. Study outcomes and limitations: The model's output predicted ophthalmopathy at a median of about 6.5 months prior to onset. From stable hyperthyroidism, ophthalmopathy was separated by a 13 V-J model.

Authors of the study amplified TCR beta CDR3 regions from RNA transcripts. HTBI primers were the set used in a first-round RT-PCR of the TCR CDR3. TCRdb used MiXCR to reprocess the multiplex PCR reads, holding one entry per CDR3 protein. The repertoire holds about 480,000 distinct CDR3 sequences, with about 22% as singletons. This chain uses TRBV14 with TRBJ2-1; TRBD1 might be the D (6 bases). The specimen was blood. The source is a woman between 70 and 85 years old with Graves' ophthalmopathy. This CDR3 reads CASSQDRPGVFVNEQFF. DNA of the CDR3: TGTGCCAGCAGCCAAGATCGGCCAGGGGTGTTCGTGAATGAGCAGTTCTTC.